These 10 T cell receptor beta chains originate from one sample sequenced in a study of CD8 T cells in Susac syndrome. The authors reverse transcribed roughly 0.5 to 1 ug RNA with random hexamers. Using its own MiXCR run on the immunoSEQ multiplex PCR reads, TCRdb lists one record per CDR3 protein. The sample comprises under 150,000 distinct CDR3 sequences, roughly 95% of which are singletons, and 0.065% to 0.1% rests with the top ten. The source material was CD4+ T cells from PBMCs. Receptors were obtained from a human donor with Susac syndrome.

The V call is TRBV5-1, the J call TRBJ2-1, with D possibly TRBD1 on 6 matching bases. Germline V gene lookup returns CDR1 SGHRS and CDR2 YFSETQ. The CDR3 consists of 14 residues. V was trimmed by 4 bases and J by 4 bases, leaving 12 bases between them. The CDR3 DNA reads as TGCGCCAGCAGCAAAAACGGACAGTACAATGAGCAGTTCTTC. The encoded protein is CASSKNGQYNEQFF.

The chain links TRBV29-1 to TRBJ1-1, with D possibly being TRBD1 (5 bases). The CDR3 length is 12 residues. The V gene lost 3 bases and the J gene lost 6 bases, with 11 bases spanning the gap. CDR1 SQVTM and CDR2 ANQGSEA come from the germline V gene. The CDR3 DNA reads as TGCAGCGTTGATGGTGGGGGAGCTGAAGCTTTCTTT. It codes for CSVDGGGAEAFF.

The chain joins TRBV7-2 to TRBJ2-5; no firm D call. Germline CDR1 SGHTA, CDR2 FQGNSA. The CDR3 runs to 12 residues. Trimming left V 5 bases short and J 1 base short, with 5 bases between. CDR3 region: CASSRLQETQYF. The CDR3 coding sequence is TGTGCCAGCAGCCGCCTCCAAGAGACCCAGTACTTC.

The V gene is TRBV13, the J gene TRBJ2-2; weak D call: TRBD2 (5 bases). Trimming took off 4 bases at V and 9 bases at J, with 12 bases between the two ends. The CDR3 loop spans 13 amino acids. CDR1 PRHDT and CDR2 FYEKMQ come from the germline V gene (reference sequence). CDR3 amino acids: CASSSEGMWELFF. In DNA form, the CDR3 reads TGTGCCAGCAGCTCTGAGGGCATGTGGGAGCTGTTTTTT.

The chain has TRBV9 and TRBJ1-1; 7 nucleotides line up with TRBD1. The CDR3 consists of 15 residues. Unmatched junction bases numbered 5, after V lost 3 bases and J lost 0 bases. Germline CDR1 and CDR2: SGDLS and YYNGEE. The CDR3 nucleotides are TGTGCCAGCAGCGCCCAAACAGGGGTGAACACTGAAGCTTTCTTT. It specifies CASSAQTGVNTEAFF.

This chain connects TRBV20-1 to TRBJ2-7; 11 positions agree with TRBD2. The trim removed 7 bases at V and 0 bases at J, leaving 2 bases unmatched. Per germline, CDR1 DFQATT and CDR2 SNEGSKA (reference sequence). The CDR3 spans 13 residues. CDR3 sequence (DNA): TGCAGTGTTCTAGCGGGAGGCTCCTACGAGCAGTACTTC. The encoded protein is CSVLAGGSYEQYF.

The chain recombines TRBV24-1 with TRBJ1-5; the match to TRBD1 covers 7 bases. Losses at the gene ends were 6 bases for V and 4 bases for J; bases not matched to a gene: 2. From germline, CDR1 is KGHDR and CDR2 SFDVKD. The CDR3 is 13 residues long. CDR3 residues: CATSQQGNQPQHF. CDR3 nucleotides: TGTGCCACCAGTCAACAGGGGAATCAGCCCCAGCATTTT.

In this sample, this clonotype turned up a few times. The chain couples TRBV10-3 to TRBJ1-2; 8 bases are a match to TRBD1. This CDR3 comprises 18 residues. V dropped 2 bases and J dropped 5; count of bases not matched to a gene: 16. The germline V gene has CDR1 ENHRY and CDR2 SYGVKD. The CDR3 here is CAISEPIRQGSPLYGYTF. CDR3 bases: TGTGCCATCAGTGAGCCCATAAGACAGGGGTCCCCTTTGTATGGCTACACCTTC.

This chain joins TRBV20-1 and TRBJ2-1; TRBD2 agrees at 9 bases. The CDR3 is made up of 15 amino acids. Germline V lookup: CDR1 DFQATT, CDR2 SNEGSKA (reference sequence). V lost 0 bases and J lost 3; bases outside the gene matches: 3. CDR3 DNA: TGCAGTGCTAGAGATGCGGGAGGGGTCTACAATGAGCAGTTCTTC. This translates into CSARDAGGVYNEQFF.

This clonotype was seen just once. CDR3 sequence: CASGTRLSQNIQYF. The DNA of the CDR3 is TGTGCCAGCGGGACCCGACTCTCCCAAAACATTCAGTACTTC. The chain employs TRBV2 and TRBJ2-4, with D perhaps TRBD1 or TRBD2 (5 bases each). This CDR3 comprises 14 residues. Germline values: CDR1 SNHLY, CDR2 FYNNEI. Trimming left V 8 bases short and J 5 bases short, with 16 bases between.